This T cell receptor (beta chain) was found in a study of radiotherapy plus CTLA-4 blockade in lung cancer. The protocol was immunoSEQ multiplex PCR, while the TCRdb copy is restricted to in-frame clones and leaves out a portion. This sample has roughly 120,000 clones, with just under 80% found just once. Germline lookup yields CDR1 SGHTA and CDR2 FQGNSA. The CDR3 has 15 amino acids. V lost 2 bases to trimming and J lost 3 bases, with 13 bases between them. Ipilimumab CTLA-4 blockade and focal radiation were given to patients with chemo-refractory metastatic non-small-cell lung cancer. The sequencing here drew on peripheral blood, taken from a patient treated with radiotherapy plus ipilimumab. This TCR was sampled from a human donor with non-small cell lung cancer who had a partial response to radiotherapy plus ipilimumab. V gene TRBV7-2 combines with J gene TRBJ1-2; D is unclear. The CDR3 DNA reads TGTGCCAGCAGCTTATCGCGGTCCAGAGACTATGGCTACACCTTC. Translation: CASSLSRSRDYGYTF. Using reference TRBV7-2 and TRBJ1-2 for the parts outside the CDR3, the full variable domain is GAGVSQSPSNKVTEKGKDVELRCDPISGHTALYWYRQSLGQGLEFLIYFQGNSAPDKSGLPSDRFSAERTGGSVSTLTIQRTQQEDSAVYLCASSLSRSRDYGYTFGSGTRLTVV.